Below are 19 T cell receptor beta chains sequenced from a single sample in a study of monozygotic twins with inflammatory bowel disease. TCRdb re-called the 5' RACE reads and gives one entry per CDR3 protein, without DNA. The sample has fewer than 450,000 distinct CDR3 sequences; the top ten hold roughly 2.6%. Sequencing used blood. All receptors come from a human donor with ulcerative colitis or Crohn's disease, or a healthy co-twin of an affected twin (not recorded which).

The CDR3 spells CSASRRLAGSYNEQFF. V is TRBV20-1 and J is TRBJ2-1; TCRdb picks TRBD2, but there is no DNA to check that call. Germline CDR1 and CDR2: DFQATT and SNEGSKA (reference sequence). This CDR3 comprises 16 residues.

The chain employs TRBV5-1 and TRBJ1-5. The CDR3 totals 15 residues. Germline values: CDR1 SGHRS, CDR2 YFSETQ. This CDR3 is CASSLGDISNQPQHF. Full variable domain (remainder filled in from reference TRBV5-1 and TRBJ1-5): KAGVTQTPRYLIKTRGQQVTLSCSPISGHRSVSWYQQTPGQGLQFLFEYFSETQRNKGNFPGRFSGRQFSNSRSEMNVSTLELGDSALYLCASSLGDISNQPQHFGDGTRLSIL.

The V gene is TRBV29-1, the J gene TRBJ2-2; TCRdb names TRBD1, which stays unverified in the absence of DNA. Germline lookup yields CDR1 SQVTM and CDR2 ANQGSEA. CDR3 length: 16 residues. The CDR3 spells CSVERTGGESTGELFF.

The chain employs TRBV12-5 and TRBJ2-7. The CDR3 has 11 amino acids. Germline lookup yields CDR1 LGHNT and CDR2 FRNRAP. CDR3 in amino acids: CASGESTSQYF.

The rearrangement uses TRBV7-9 and TRBJ2-1; the TCRdb D gene call, TRBD1, has no DNA to confirm it. The CDR3 contains 17 residues. The germline V gene has CDR1 SEHNR and CDR2 FQNEAQ (reference sequence). CDR3: CASSQRARLKGNNEQFF.

The chain links TRBV5-1 to TRBJ1-5. This CDR3 spans 15 amino acids. Germline V gene data show CDR1 as SGHRS and CDR2 as YFSETQ. The CDR3 sequence is CASSLEGSLNQPQHF.

This chain links TRBV19 with TRBJ2-5; TCRdb calls TRBD2, which cannot be checked without DNA. The CDR3 has 16 amino acids. CDR1 and CDR2 from the germline V gene are LNHDA and SQIVND (reference sequence). The CDR3 loop is CASRETGTTYQETQYF.

The chain has TRBV7-2 and TRBJ1-2; TCRdb's D call of TRBD1 is untestable without DNA. From germline, CDR1 is SGHTA and CDR2 FQGNSA. This CDR3 is built from 13 residues. CDR3 protein: CASRTGTGVGYTF.

V gene TRBV10-3 combines with J gene TRBJ1-3; TCRdb selects TRBD1, and the lack of DNA leaves this call unchecked. Germline V gene sequence: CDR1 ENHRY, CDR2 SYGVKD. CDR3 length: 16 residues. CDR3 amino acids: CAISETYRDSGNTIYF.

The chain employs TRBV7-2 and TRBJ2-1; TCRdb gives TRBD1 as the D gene, but with no DNA this cannot be confirmed. Germline CDR1 reads SGHTA; CDR2 reads FQGNSA. The length of the CDR3 is 15 residues. The CDR3 sequence: CASSLAGGRDGEQFF.

The chain employs TRBV6-1 and TRBJ1-1; TCRdb gives TRBD1 as the D gene, but with no DNA this cannot be confirmed. Per germline, CDR1 MNHNS and CDR2 SASEGT. This CDR3 is 15 amino acids long. CDR3 sequence reads: CASSAQTEMNTEAFF.

This chain joins TRBV7-3 and TRBJ2-7; lacking DNA, the TRBD1 call made by TCRdb goes unchecked. The CDR3 is 15 amino acids. The germline CDR1 and CDR2 sequences are SGHTA and FQGTGA. The CDR3 is CASSLGAGSGYEQYF. Based on the CDR3 plus reference TRBV7-3 and TRBJ2-7, the full variable domain is GAGVSQTPSNKVTEKGKYVELRCDPISGHTALYWYRQSLGQGPEFLIYFQGTGAADDSGLPNDRFFAVRPEGSVSTLKIQRTERGDSAVYLCASSLGAGSGYEQYFGPGTRLTVT.

This sequence joins TRBV11-2 and TRBJ2-3; TCRdb reports TRBD1, a call that lacks DNA to check it against. In germline, CDR1 is SGHAT, CDR2 FQNNGV. The CDR3 is made up of 13 amino acids. CDR3 amino acids: CASSFPGVDTQYF.

The chain recombines TRBV30 with TRBJ1-2. In germline, CDR1 is GTSNPN, CDR2 SVGIG (reference sequence). CDR3 length: 13 residues. The CDR3 sequence: CAWSVQGYSGYTF. The full variable domain, rest sourced from reference TRBV30 and TRBJ1-2, is SQTIHQWPATLVQPVGSPLSLECTVEGTSNPNLYWYRQAAGRGLQLLFYSVGIGQISSEVPQNLSASRPQDRQFILSSKKLLLSDSGFYLCAWSVQGYSGYTFGSGTRLTVV.

The V and J genes are TRBV11-2 and TRBJ2-3; as DNA is missing, the TRBD1 call by TCRdb cannot be tested. The CDR3 length is 15 residues. Germline V CDR1 and CDR2: SGHAT, FQNNGV. This chain's CDR3 is CASSLGQGGTDTQYF. The full variable domain, rest sourced from reference TRBV11-2 and TRBJ2-3, is EAGVAQSPRYKIIEKRQSVAFWCNPISGHATLYWYQQILGQGPKLLIQFQNNGVVDDSQLPKDRFSAERLKGVDSTLKIQPAKLEDSAVYLCASSLGQGGTDTQYFGPGTRLTVL.

V gene TRBV5-1 combines with J gene TRBJ2-3; no DNA is available, so the TRBD1 call from TCRdb remains unchecked. This CDR3 region has 16 residues. Germline V gene data show CDR1 as SGHRS and CDR2 as YFSETQ. The CDR3 sequence: CASSLGAGASTDTQYF.

The chain links TRBV25-1 to TRBJ2-1; the TCRdb call, TRBD1, lacks DNA for checking. The CDR3 length is 15 residues. Germline loops: CDR1 MGHDK, CDR2 SYGVNS. CDR3 in amino acids: CASSDRGGLYNEQFF.

The chain combines TRBV30 with TRBJ1-1; absent DNA, TCRdb's TRBD1 call cannot be checked. Germline loops: CDR1 GTSNPN, CDR2 SVGIG (reference sequence). The CDR3 totals 13 residues. CDR3 sequence reads: CACSRGLNTEAFF. Combining the CDR3 with reference TRBV30 and TRBJ1-1 gives the whole variable domain SQTIHQWPATLVQPVGSPLSLECTVEGTSNPNLYWYRQAAGRGLQLLFYSVGIGQISSEVPQNLSASRPQDRQFILSSKKLLLSDSGFYLCACSRGLNTEAFFGQGTRLTVV.

The V gene is TRBV7-8, the J gene TRBJ2-1. Germline lookup yields CDR1 SGHVS and CDR2 FQNEAQ. The CDR3 totals 15 residues. CDR3 residues: CASSLALAKLNEQFF.